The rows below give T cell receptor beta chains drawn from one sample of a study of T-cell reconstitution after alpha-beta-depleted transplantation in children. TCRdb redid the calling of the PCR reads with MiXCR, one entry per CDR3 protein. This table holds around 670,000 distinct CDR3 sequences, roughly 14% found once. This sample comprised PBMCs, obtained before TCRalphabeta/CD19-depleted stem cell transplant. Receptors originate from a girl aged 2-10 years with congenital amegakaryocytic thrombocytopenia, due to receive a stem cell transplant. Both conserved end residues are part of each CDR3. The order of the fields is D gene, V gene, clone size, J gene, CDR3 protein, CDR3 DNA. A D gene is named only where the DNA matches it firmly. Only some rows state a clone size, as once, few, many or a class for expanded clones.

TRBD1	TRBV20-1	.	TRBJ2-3	CSAVTGTGSTDTQYF	TGCAGTGCCGTAACCGGGACAGGGAGCACAGATACGCAGTATTTT
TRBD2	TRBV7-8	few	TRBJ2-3	CASSLRPIGTTGADTQYF	TGTGCCAGCAGCTTACGCCCGATAGGGACTACGGGAGCAGATACGCAGTATTTT
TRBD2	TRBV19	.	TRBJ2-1	CASSIDLGTSGRLGEYNEQFF	TGTGCCAGTAGTATAGATTTGGGGACTAGCGGGAGGCTTGGTGAATACAATGAGCAGTTCTTC
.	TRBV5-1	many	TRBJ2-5	CASSANTRRLYQETQYF	TGCGCCAGCAGCGCAAATACCCGACGGCTGTACCAAGAGACCCAGTACTTC
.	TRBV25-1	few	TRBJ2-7	CASSESESYEQYF	TGTGCCAGCAGTGAGTCAGAGAGCTACGAGCAGTACTTC
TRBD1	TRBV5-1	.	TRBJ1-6	CANSDLRQGGNSPLHF	TGCGCCAACAGCGATCTCCGACAGGGGGGTAATTCACCCCTCCACTTT
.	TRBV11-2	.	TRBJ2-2	CASSLERGTGELFF	TGTGCCAGCAGCTTAGAACGGGGGACCGGGGAGCTGTTTTTT
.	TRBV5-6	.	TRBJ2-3	CASSLGTVPDTQYF	TGTGCCAGCAGCTTGGGGACCGTGCCTGATACGCAGTATTTT
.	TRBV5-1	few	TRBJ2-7	CASSLDFDSYEQYF	TGCGCCAGCAGCTTGGATTTTGACTCCTACGAGCAGTACTTC
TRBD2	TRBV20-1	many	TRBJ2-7	CSARGAGGTYEQYF	TGCAGTGCTAGGGGAGCGGGAGGCACCTACGAGCAGTACTTC
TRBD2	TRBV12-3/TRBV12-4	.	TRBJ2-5	CASSAQWEGRGTQYF	TGTGCCAGCAGTGCTCAATGGGAGGGCCGGGGGACCCAGTACTTC
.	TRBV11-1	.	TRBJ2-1	CASSPTGLTTQKVYNEQFF	TGTGCCAGCAGCCCCACGGGTCTGACGACCCAGAAAGTCTACAATGAGCAGTTCTTC
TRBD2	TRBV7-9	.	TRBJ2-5	CASTLRSGAEETQYF	TGTGCCAGCACCTTGCGGAGCGGGGCTGAGGAGACCCAGTACTTC
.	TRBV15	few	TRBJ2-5	CATSRDRFQLETQYF	TGTGCCACCAGCAGAGATCGATTTCAGCTGGAGACCCAGTACTTC
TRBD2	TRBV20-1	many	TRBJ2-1	CSAYSTGTSVYNEQFF	TGCAGTGCTTACTCAACCGGGACTAGTGTCTACAATGAGCAGTTCTTC
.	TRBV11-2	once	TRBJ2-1	CASSLVPIAVYTSSYNEQFF	TGTGCCAGCAGCTTAGTCCCCATAGCCGTCTACACCAGCTCCTACAATGAGCAGTTCTTC
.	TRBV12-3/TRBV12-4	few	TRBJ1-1	CASSPLGAGDTEAFF	TGTGCCAGCAGTCCCCTCGGAGCAGGGGACACTGAAGCTTTCTTT
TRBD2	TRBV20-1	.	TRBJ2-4	CWVPGLAGPNALCRQNIQYF	TGCTGGGTTCCGGGACTAGCGGGACCAAACGCGCTATGCCGGCAAAACATTCAGTACTTC
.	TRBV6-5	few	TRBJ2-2	CASSYFPSSTGELFF	TGTGCCAGCAGTTACTTCCCGAGTAGCACCGGGGAGCTGTTTTTT
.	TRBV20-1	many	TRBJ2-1	CSADPDNEQFF	TGCAGTGCCGACCCCGACAATGAGCAGTTCTTC
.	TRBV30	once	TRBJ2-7	CAWSRRLLGYEQYF	TGTGCCTGGAGTCGTAGGCTACTAGGCTACGAGCAGTACTTC
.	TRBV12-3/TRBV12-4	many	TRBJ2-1	CASSLSRGSEQFF	TGTGCCAGCAGCCTCTCGAGGGGATCTGAGCAGTTCTTC
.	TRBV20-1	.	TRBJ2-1	CSARLLARINEQFF	TGCAGTGCTAGACTACTGGCTAGGATAAATGAGCAGTTCTTC
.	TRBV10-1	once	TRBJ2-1	CASSGLGERGNEQFF	TGCGCCAGCAGTGGGCTGGGCGAAAGGGGGAATGAGCAGTTCTTC
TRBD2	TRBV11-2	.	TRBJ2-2	CASSLRLAGGSSTGELFF	TGTGCCAGCAGCCTACGACTAGCGGGAGGGTCGAGCACCGGGGAGCTGTTTTTT
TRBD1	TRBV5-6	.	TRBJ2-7	CASSTTGDTHEQYF	TGTGCCAGCAGCACAACAGGGGATACCCACGAGCAGTACTTC
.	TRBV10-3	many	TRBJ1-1	CAIRKYQGIGVMNTEAFF	TGTGCCATCAGAAAGTACCAGGGGATTGGTGTGATGAACACTGAAGCTTTCTTT
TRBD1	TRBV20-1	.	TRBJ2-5	CSARGDRTQETQYF	TGCAGTGCTAGAGGGGACAGAACACAAGAGACCCAGTACTTC
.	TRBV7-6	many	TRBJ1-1	CASSSWFTEAFF	TGTGCCAGCAGCTCCTGGTTCACTGAAGCTTTCTTT
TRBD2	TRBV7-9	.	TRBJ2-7	CASSPLALAGGSYEQYF	TGTGCCAGCAGCCCACTGGCACTAGCGGGAGGCTCCTACGAGCAGTACTTC
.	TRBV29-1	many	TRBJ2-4	CSVAPGSLAKNIQYF	TGCAGCGTCGCCCCGGGCTCTCTAGCCAAAAACATTCAGTACTTC
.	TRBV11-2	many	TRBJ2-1	CASSLSRGTNEQFF	TGTGCCAGCAGCTTAAGTAGGGGGACCAATGAGCAGTTCTTC
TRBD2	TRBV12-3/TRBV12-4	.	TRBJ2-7	CASTPFGLAGAHEQYF	TGTGCCAGCACCCCCTTCGGACTAGCGGGAGCCCACGAGCAGTACTTC
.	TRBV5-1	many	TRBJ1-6	CASSYQASPPLHF	TGCGCCAGCAGCTATCAGGCCTCCCCGCCCCTCCACTTT
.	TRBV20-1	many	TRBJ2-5	CSAYRGRRETQYF	TGCAGTGCCTACCGGGGGAGACGAGAGACCCAGTACTTC
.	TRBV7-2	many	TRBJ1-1	CASSLYGLRYENTEAFF	TGTGCCAGCAGCTTATATGGTCTCAGGTACGAGAACACTGAAGCTTTCTTT
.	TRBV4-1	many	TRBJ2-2	CASSQGRDTGELFF	TGCGCCAGCAGCCAAGGCAGGGACACCGGGGAGCTGTTTTTT
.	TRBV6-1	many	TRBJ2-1	CASTKTGLKEQFF	TGTGCCAGCACCAAAACTGGACTTAAGGAGCAGTTCTTC
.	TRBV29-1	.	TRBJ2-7	CSVEVVGSNNEQYF	TGCAGCGTTGAGGTGGTCGGGAGTAACAACGAGCAGTACTTC
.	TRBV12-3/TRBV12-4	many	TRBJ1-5	CASSPRPKDQPQHF	TGTGCCAGCAGTCCTAGGCCAAAGGATCAGCCCCAGCATTTT
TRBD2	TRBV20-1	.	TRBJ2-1	CSARETASGRALWSEQFF	TGCAGTGCTAGAGAAACGGCTAGCGGGAGGGCCCTCTGGAGTGAGCAGTTCTTC
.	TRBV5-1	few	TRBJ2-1	CASSLGPGAASYNEQFF	TGCGCCAGCAGCTTGGGCCCGGGGGCAGCTTCCTACAATGAGCAGTTCTTC
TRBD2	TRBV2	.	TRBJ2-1	CASPGTSGSYEQFF	TGTGCCAGCCCCGGGACTAGCGGGAGTTATGAGCAGTTCTTC
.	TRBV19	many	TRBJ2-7	CASRVTGASGYEQYF	TGTGCCAGTAGGGTGACAGGAGCTAGCGGATACGAGCAGTACTTC
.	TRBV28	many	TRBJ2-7	CASSHHIHSSSYEQYF	TGTGCCAGCAGTCATCATATTCACTCTAGCTCCTACGAGCAGTACTTC
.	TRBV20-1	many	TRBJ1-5	CSASAGSNQPQHF	TGCAGTGCTAGTGCCGGCAGCAATCAGCCCCAGCATTTT
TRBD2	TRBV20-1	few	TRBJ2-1	CSAESGSTYNEQFF	TGCAGTGCTGAGAGCGGGAGCACCTACAATGAGCAGTTCTTC
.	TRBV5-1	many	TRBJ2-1	CASSSRNEQFF	TGCGCCAGCAGCTCCCGTAATGAGCAGTTCTTC
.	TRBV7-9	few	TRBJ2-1	CASSLGTDREQFF	TGTGCCAGCAGCCTGGGGACGGACCGTGAGCAGTTCTTC
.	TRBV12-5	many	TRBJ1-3	CASGFGGQTGNTIYF	TGTGCTAGTGGTTTCGGGGGGCAAACTGGAAACACCATATATTTT
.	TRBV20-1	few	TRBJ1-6	CSASPGSSYNSPLHF	TGCAGTGCCAGTCCTGGGAGCTCCTATAATTCACCCCTCCACTTT
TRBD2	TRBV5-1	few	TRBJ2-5	CASSSTSGLEETQYF	TGCGCCAGCAGCTCTACTAGCGGGCTCGAAGAGACCCAGTACTTC
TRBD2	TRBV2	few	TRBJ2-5	CASSELAGGISGETQYF	TGTGCCAGCAGTGAACTAGCGGGAGGGATCTCCGGGGAGACCCAGTACTTC
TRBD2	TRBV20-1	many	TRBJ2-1	CSARPAGGRYNEQFF	TGCAGTGCTAGACCAGCGGGAGGGCGCTACAATGAGCAGTTCTTC
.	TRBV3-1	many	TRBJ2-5	CASSPGTFEMEETQYF	TGTGCCAGCAGCCCCGGGACTTTTGAAATGGAAGAGACCCAGTACTTC
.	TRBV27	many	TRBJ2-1	CASSPLSGRSSYNEQFF	TGTGCCAGCAGTCCCCTGTCGGGGAGAAGCTCCTACAATGAGCAGTTCTTC